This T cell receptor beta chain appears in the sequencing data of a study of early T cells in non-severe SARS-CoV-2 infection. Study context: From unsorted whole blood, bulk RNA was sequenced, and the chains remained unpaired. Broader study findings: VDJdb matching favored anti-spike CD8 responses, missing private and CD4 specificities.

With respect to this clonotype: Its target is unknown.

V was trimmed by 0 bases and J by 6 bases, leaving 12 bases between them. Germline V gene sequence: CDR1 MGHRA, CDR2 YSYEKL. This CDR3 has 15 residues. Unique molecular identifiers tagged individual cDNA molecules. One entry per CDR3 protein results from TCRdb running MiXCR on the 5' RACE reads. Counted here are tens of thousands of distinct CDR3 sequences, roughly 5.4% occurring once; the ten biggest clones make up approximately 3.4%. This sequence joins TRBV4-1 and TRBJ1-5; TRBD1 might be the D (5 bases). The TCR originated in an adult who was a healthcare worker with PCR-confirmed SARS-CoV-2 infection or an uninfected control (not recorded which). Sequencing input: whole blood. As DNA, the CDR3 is TGCGCCAGCAGCCAAGAGGGGAGGGGACGTCAGCCCCAGCATTTT. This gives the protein CASSQEGRGRQPQHF.